The T cell receptor beta chain described here comes from a study of T cell changes during pregnancy in multiple sclerosis. Measured with immunoSEQ multiplex PCR; TCRdb has only the in-frame clones, and not every one. The data hold more than 55,000 clones, with approximately 94% observed a single time. This CDR3 region has 14 residues. V gave up 1 base and J gave up 5 bases, with 10 bases separating them. CDR1 and CDR2 from the germline V gene are SGHNT and YYREEE (reference sequence). Material: peripheral blood, obtained in the third trimester of pregnancy. The sequence was collected from a female donor with multiple sclerosis, enrolled in a pregnancy study. V and J are TRBV5-4 and TRBJ2-1, with D possibly matching TRBD1 (6 bases). CDR3 sequence: CASSLMGAHNEQFF. The CDR3 DNA follows: TGTGCCAGCAGCTTGATGGGGGCCCACAATGAGCAGTTCTTC.